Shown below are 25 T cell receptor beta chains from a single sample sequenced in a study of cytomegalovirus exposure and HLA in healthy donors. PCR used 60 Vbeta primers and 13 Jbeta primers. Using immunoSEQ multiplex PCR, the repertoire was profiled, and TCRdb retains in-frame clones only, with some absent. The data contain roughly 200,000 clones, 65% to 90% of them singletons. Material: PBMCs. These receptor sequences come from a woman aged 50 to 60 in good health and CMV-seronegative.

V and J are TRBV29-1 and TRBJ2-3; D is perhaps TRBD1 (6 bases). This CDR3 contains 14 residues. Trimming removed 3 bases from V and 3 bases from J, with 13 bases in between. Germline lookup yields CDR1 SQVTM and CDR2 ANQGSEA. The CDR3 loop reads CSVDSDRTTDTQYF. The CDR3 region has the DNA TGCAGCGTTGACAGTGACAGGACAACAGATACGCAGTATTTT.

DNA for the CDR3: TGTGCCAGTAGTGGGACTTCCTCTAGCTCCTACGAGCAGTACTTC. It encodes CASSGTSSSSYEQYF. The chain recombines TRBV19 with TRBJ2-7, with D possibly TRBD2 on 6 matching bases. CDR1 is LNHDA, CDR2 SQIVND, per germline (reference sequence). V gave up 5 bases and J gave up 0 bases, with 14 bases separating them. The CDR3 runs 15 residues.

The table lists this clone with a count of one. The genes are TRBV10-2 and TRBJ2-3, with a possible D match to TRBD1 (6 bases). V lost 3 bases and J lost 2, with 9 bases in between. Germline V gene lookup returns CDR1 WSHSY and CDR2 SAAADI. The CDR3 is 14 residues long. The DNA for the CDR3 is TGCGCCAGCAGTGACCCAGGGGTCACAGATACGCAGTATTTT. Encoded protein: CASSDPGVTDTQYF.

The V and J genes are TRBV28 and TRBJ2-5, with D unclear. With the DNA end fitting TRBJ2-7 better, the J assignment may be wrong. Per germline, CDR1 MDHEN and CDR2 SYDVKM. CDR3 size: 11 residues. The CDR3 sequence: CASSFIYEQYF. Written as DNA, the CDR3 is TGTGCCAGCAGTTTCATCTACGAGCAGTACTTC.

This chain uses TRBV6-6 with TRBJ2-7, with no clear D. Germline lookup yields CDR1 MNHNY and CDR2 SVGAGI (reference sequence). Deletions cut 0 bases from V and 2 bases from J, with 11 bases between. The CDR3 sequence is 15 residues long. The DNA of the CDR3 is TGTGCCAGCAGTTACTCGACGGAGAAGACCTACGAGCAGTACTTC. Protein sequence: CASSYSTEKTYEQYF.

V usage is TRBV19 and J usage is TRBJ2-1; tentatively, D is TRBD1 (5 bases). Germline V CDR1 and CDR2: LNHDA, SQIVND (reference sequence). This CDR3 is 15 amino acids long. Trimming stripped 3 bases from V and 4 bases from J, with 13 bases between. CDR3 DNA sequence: TGTGCCAGTAGTATTCAGGGTACGAAGTACAATGAGCAGTTCTTC. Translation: CASSIQGTKYNEQFF.

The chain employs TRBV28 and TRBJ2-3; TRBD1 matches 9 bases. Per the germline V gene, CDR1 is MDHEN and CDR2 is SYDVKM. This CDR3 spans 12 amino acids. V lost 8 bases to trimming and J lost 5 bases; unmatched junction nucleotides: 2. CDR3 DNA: TGTGCCAGCCGGACAGGGGTAGATACGCAGTATTTT. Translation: CASRTGVDTQYF.

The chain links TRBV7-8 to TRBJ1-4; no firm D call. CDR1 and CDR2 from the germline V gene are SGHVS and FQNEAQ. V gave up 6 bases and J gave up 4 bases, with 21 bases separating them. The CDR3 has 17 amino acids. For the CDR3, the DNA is TGTGCCAGCAGAGCGGGCCAACGTAATCCCATTAATGAAAAACTGTTTTTT. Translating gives CASRAGQRNPINEKLFF.

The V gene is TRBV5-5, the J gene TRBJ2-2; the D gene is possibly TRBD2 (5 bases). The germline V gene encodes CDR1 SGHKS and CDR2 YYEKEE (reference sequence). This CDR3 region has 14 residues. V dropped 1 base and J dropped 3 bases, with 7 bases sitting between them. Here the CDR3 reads CASSLREYTGELFF. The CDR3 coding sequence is TGTGCCAGCAGCTTGAGGGAGTACACCGGGGAGCTGTTTTTT.

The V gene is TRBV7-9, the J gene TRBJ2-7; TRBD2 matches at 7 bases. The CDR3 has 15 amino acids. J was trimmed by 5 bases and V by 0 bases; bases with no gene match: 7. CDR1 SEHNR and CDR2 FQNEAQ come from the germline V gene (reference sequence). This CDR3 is CASSLAGGSVNEQYF. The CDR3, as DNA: TGTGCCAGCAGCTTAGCGGGCGGGAGTGTCAACGAGCAGTACTTC. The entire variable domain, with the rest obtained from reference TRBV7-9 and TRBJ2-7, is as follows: DTGVSQNPRHKITKRGQNVTFRCDPISEHNRLYWYRQTLGQGPEFLTYFQNEAQLEKSRLLSDRFSAERPKGSFSTLEIQRTEQGDSAMYLCASSLAGGSVNEQYFGPGTRLTVT.

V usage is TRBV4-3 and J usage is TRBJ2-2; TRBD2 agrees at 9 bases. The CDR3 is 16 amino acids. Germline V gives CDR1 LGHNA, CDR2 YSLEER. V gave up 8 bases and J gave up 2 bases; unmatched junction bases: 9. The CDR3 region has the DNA TGCGCCAGCGGGTATACTAGCGGGTATAACACCGGGGAGCTGTTTTTT. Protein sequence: CASGYTSGYNTGELFF.

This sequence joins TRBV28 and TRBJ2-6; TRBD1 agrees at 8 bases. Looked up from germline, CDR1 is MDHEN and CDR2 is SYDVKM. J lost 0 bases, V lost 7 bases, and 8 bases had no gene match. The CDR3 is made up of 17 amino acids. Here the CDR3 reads CASTGGQALSGANVLTF. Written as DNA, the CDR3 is TGTGCCAGCACCGGGGGACAGGCGCTCTCTGGGGCCAACGTCCTGACTTTC.

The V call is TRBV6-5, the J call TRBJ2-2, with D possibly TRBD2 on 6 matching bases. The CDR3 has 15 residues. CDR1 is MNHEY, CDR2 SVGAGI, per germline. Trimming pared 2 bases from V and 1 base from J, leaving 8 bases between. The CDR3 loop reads CASSYTSLNTGELFF. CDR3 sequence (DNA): TGTGCCAGCAGTTACACTAGCCTGAACACCGGGGAGCTGTTTTTT.

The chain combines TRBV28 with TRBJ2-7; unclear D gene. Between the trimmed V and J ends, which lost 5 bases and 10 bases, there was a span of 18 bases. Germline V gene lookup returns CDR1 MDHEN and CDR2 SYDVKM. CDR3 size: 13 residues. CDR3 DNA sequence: TGTGCCAGCAGTCGTACAGCCGTTTGGATTCAGTACTTC. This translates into CASSRTAVWIQYF.

CDR3 loop: CASSLAPTMSYEQYF. For the CDR3, the DNA is TGTGCCAGCAGCTTAGCCCCGACAATGTCCTACGAGCAGTACTTC. The rearrangement uses TRBV7-2 and TRBJ2-7; no definite D call. This CDR3 has 15 residues. From germline, CDR1 is SGHTA and CDR2 FQGNSA. V lost 0 bases to trimming and J lost 1 base, with 10 bases between them.

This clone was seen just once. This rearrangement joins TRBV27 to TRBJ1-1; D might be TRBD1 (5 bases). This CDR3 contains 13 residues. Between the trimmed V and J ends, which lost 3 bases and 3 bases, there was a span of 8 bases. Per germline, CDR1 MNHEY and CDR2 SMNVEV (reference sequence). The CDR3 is CASSFPGDTEAFF. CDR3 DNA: TGTGCCAGCAGTTTCCCGGGGGACACTGAAGCTTTCTTT.

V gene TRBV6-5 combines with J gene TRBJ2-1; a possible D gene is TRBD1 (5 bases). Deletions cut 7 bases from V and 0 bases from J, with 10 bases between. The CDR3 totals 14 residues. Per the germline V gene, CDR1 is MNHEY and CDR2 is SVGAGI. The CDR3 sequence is CASTGQISYNEQFF. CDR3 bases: TGTGCCAGCACCGGACAAATCTCCTACAATGAGCAGTTCTTC.

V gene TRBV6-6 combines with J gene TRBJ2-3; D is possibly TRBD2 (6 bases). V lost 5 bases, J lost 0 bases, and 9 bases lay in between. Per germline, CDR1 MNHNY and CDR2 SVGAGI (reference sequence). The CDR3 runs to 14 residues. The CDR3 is CASSTSGSTDTQYF. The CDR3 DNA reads TGTGCCAGCAGTACGAGCGGGAGCACAGATACGCAGTATTTT.

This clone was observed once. The CDR3 nucleotides read TGTGCCAGCAGCCCCCGGGGACAGCCCCAGCATTTT. This encodes CASSPRGQPQHF. This chain links TRBV13 with TRBJ1-5, with unresolved D. The CDR3 totals 12 residues. V was cut by 5 bases and J by 7 bases, with 9 bases left in between. The germline CDR1 and CDR2 sequences are PRHDT and FYEKMQ (reference sequence).

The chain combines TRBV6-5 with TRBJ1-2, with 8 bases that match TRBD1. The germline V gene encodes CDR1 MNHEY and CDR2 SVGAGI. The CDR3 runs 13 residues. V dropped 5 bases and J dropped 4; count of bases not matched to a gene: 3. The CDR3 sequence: CASSADRAYGYTF. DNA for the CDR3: TGTGCCAGCAGTGCGGACAGGGCCTATGGCTACACCTTC.

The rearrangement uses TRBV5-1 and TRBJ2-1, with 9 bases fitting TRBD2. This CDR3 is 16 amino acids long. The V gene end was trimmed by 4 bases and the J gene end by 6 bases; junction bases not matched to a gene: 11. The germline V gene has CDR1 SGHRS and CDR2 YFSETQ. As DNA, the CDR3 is TGCGCCAGCAGCATGGCCCTAGGCGGGGGGGGCAATGAGCAGTTCTTC. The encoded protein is CASSMALGGGGNEQFF.

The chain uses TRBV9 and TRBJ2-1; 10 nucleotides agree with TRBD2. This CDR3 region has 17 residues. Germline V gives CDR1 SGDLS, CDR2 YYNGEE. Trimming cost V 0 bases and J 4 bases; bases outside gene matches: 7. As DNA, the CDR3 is TGTGCCAGCAGCGTAGAGCTAGCGGGAGCACCATACAATGAGCAGTTCTTC. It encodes CASSVELAGAPYNEQFF.

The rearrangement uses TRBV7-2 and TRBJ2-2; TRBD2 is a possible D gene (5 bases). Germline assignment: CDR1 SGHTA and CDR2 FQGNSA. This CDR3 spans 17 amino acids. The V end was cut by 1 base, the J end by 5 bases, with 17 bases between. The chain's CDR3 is CASSLEWTRLRTGELFF. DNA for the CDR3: TGTGCCAGCAGCTTAGAGTGGACTCGCCTCCGGACCGGGGAGCTGTTTTTT.

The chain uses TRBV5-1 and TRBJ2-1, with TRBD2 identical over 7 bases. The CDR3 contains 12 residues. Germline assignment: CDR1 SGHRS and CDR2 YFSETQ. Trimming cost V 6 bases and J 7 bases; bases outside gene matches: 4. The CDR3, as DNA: TGCGCCAGCAACCTGGGAGGGAATGAGCAGTTCTTC. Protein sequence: CASNLGGNEQFF.

The CDR3 region has the DNA TGTGCCAGTAGTCTCTCCGGGACAGGGGCCTACGAGCAGTACTTC. As protein: CASSLSGTGAYEQYF. The genes are TRBV19 and TRBJ2-7, with TRBD1 identical over 10 bases. Germline lookup yields CDR1 LNHDA and CDR2 SQIVND (reference sequence). CDR3 size: 15 residues. J was trimmed by 2 bases and V by 5 bases; bases with no gene match: 6. Supplemented by reference TRBV19 and TRBJ2-7, the full variable domain reads DGGITQSPKYLFRKEGQNVTLSCEQNLNHDAMYWYRQDPGQGLRLIYYSQIVNDFQKGDIAEGYSVSREKKESFPLTVTSAQKNPTAFYLCASSLSGTGAYEQYFGPGTRLTVT.